The following is a TCR beta chain sequence with its context. This record comes from a study of shared clonotypes between healthy human individuals. Study-level background: Researchers assigned three CD4 naive, three CD4 memory, two CD8 naive and one CD8 memory plate to each donor.

CDR3 length: 11 amino acids. Per germline, CDR1 MNHEY and CDR2 SMNVEV (reference sequence). Trimming took off 7 bases at V and 8 bases at J, with 11 bases between the two ends. Each sorted subset replicate got 200 ng genomic DNA, 30,000 or so genomes. Sequencing was performed with immunoSEQ multiplex PCR; in TCRdb, only in-frame clones are kept and a portion is missing. The data show fewer than 2.5 million clones, 80% to 95% seen once. The V gene is TRBV27, the J gene TRBJ1-1; D is undetermined. Sequenced material: naive CD4+ T cells from PBMCs. Specified subset: CD45RA+ positively selected. The origin of this receptor is a man aged 18 to 29 in good health. Some clones in this sample may be carry-over from other donors' samples. The chain's CDR3 is CASTFGQEAFF. CDR3 coding DNA: TGTGCCAGCACCTTCGGCCAAGAAGCTTTCTTT.